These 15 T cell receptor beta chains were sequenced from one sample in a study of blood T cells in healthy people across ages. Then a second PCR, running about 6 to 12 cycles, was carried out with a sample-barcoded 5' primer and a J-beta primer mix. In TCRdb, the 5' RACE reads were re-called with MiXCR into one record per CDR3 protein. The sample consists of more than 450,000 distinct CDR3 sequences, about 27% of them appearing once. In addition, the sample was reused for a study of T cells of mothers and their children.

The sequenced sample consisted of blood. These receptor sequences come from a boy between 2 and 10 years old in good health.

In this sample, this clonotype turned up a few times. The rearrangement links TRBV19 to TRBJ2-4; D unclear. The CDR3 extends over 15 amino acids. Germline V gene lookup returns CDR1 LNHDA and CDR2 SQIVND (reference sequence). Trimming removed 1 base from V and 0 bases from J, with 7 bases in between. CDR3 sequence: CASSIVNQAKNIQYF. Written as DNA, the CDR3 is TGTGCCAGTAGTATAGTGAATCAAGCCAAAAACATTCAGTACTTC.

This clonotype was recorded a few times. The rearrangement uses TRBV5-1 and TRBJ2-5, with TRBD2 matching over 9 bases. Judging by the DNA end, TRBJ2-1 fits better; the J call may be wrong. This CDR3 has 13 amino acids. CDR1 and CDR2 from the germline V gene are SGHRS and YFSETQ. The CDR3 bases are TGCGCCACCAGACTAGCGGAATACAATGAGCAGTTCTTC. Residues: CATRLAEYNEQFF.

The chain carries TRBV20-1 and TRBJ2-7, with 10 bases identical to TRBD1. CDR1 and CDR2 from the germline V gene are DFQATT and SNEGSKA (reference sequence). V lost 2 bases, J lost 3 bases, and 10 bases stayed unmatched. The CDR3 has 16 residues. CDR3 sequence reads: CSARWAGTGESYEQYF. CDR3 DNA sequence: TGCAGTGCTAGATGGGCCGGGACAGGGGAAAGCTACGAGCAGTACTTC.

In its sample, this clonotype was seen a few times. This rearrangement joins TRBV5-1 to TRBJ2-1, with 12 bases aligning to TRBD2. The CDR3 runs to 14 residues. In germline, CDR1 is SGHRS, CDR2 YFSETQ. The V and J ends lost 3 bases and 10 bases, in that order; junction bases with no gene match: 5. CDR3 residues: CASSSTSGRSEQFF. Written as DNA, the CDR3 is TGCGCCAGCAGCTCGACTAGCGGGAGATCCGAGCAGTTCTTC.

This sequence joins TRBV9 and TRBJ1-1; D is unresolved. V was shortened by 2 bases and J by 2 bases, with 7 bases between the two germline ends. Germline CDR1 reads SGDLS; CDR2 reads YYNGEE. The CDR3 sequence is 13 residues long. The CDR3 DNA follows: TGTGCCAGCAGCGTGGACCTCAACACTGAAGCTTTCTTT. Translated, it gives CASSVDLNTEAFF. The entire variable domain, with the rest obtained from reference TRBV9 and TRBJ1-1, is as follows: DSGVTQTPKHLITATGQRVTLRCSPRSGDLSVYWYQQSLDQGLQFLIQYYNGEERAKGNILERFSAQQFPDLHSELNLSSLELGDSALYFCASSVDLNTEAFFGQGTRLTVV.

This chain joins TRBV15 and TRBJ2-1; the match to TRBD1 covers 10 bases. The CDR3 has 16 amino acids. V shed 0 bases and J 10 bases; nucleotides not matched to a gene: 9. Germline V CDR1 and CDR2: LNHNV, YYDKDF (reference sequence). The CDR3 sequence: CATSRDRGQGRTEQFF. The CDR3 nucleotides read TGTGCCACCAGCAGAGATCGGGGACAGGGGAGGACCGAGCAGTTCTTC.

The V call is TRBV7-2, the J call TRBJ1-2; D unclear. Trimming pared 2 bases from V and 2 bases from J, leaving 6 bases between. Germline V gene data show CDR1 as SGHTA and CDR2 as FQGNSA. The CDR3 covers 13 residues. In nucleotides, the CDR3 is TGTGCCAGCAGCTTACATAACAACTATGGCTACACCTTC. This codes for CASSLHNNYGYTF. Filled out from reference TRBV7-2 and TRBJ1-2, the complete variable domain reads GAGVSQSPSNKVTEKGKDVELRCDPISGHTALYWYRQSLGQGLEFLIYFQGNSAPDKSGLPSDRFSAERTGGSVSTLTIQRTQQEDSAVYLCASSLHNNYGYTFGSGTRLTVV.

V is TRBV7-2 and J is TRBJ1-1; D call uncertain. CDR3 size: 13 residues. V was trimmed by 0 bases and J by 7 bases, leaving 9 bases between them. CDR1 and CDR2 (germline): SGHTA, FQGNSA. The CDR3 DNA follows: TGTGCCAGCAGCTTAGCTGTGGCCTTTGAAGCTTTCTTT. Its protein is CASSLAVAFEAFF. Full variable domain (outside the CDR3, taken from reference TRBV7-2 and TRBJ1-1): GAGVSQSPSNKVTEKGKDVELRCDPISGHTALYWYRQSLGQGLEFLIYFQGNSAPDKSGLPSDRFSAERTGGSVSTLTIQRTQQEDSAVYLCASSLAVAFEAFFGQGTRLTVV.

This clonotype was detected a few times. CDR3 in DNA: TGCAGTGCCCCCCTAGCGGGGGGGCTGCACAATGAGCAGTTCTTC. This gives the protein CSAPLAGGLHNEQFF. V is TRBV20-1 and J is TRBJ2-1; 12 bases agree with TRBD2. Germline V gene data show CDR1 as DFQATT and CDR2 as SNEGSKA (reference sequence). Unmatched junction bases numbered 8, after V lost 6 bases and J lost 5 bases. This CDR3 region has 15 residues.

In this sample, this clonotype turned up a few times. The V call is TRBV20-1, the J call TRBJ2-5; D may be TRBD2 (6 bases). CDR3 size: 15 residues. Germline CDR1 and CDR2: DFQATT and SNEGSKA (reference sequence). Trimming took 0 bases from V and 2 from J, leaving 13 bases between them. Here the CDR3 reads CSARDPKGLQETQYF. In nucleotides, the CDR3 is TGCAGTGCTAGAGATCCAAAGGGACTGCAAGAGACCCAGTACTTC.

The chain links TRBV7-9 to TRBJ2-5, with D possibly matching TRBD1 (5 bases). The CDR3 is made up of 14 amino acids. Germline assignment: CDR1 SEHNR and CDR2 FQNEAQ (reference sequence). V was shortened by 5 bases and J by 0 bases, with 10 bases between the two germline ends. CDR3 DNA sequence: TGTGCCAGCAGCCCCCAGGGTCACCAAGAGACCCAGTACTTC. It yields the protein CASSPQGHQETQYF.

Here the CDR3 DNA reads TGTGCCAGCACCCGGGACAGGGCCGCCTACGAGCAGTACTTC. It translates to CASTRDRAAYEQYF. This sequence joins TRBV18 and TRBJ2-7; 9 nucleotides line up with TRBD1. The CDR3 runs 14 residues. V lost 8 bases and J lost 2; bases outside the gene matches: 7. Per the germline V gene, CDR1 is KGHSH and CDR2 is LQKENI.

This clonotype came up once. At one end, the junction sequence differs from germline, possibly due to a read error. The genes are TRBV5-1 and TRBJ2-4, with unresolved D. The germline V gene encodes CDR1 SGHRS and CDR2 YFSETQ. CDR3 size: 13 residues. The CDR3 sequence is CASSVLPKNIQYF. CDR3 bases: TGTGCCAGCAGCGTACTCCCCAAAAACATTCAGTACTTC.

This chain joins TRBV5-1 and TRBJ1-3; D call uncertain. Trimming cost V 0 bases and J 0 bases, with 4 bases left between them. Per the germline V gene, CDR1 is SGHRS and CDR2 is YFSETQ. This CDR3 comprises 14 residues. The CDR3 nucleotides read TGCGCCAGCAGCTTGGGTTACTCTGGAAACACCATATATTTT. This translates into CASSLGYSGNTIYF.

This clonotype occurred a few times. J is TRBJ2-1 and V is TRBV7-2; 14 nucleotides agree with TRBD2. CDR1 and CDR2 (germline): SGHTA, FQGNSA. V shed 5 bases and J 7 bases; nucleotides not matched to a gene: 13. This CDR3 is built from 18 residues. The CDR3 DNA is TGTGCCAGCAGCCCGGGGACTAGCGGGAGTCGGGCTGGAAATGAGCAGTTCTTC. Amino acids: CASSPGTSGSRAGNEQFF. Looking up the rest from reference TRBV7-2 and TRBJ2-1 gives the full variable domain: GAGVSQSPSNKVTEKGKDVELRCDPISGHTALYWYRQSLGQGLEFLIYFQGNSAPDKSGLPSDRFSAERTGGSVSTLTIQRTQQEDSAVYLCASSPGTSGSRAGNEQFFGPGTRLTVL.